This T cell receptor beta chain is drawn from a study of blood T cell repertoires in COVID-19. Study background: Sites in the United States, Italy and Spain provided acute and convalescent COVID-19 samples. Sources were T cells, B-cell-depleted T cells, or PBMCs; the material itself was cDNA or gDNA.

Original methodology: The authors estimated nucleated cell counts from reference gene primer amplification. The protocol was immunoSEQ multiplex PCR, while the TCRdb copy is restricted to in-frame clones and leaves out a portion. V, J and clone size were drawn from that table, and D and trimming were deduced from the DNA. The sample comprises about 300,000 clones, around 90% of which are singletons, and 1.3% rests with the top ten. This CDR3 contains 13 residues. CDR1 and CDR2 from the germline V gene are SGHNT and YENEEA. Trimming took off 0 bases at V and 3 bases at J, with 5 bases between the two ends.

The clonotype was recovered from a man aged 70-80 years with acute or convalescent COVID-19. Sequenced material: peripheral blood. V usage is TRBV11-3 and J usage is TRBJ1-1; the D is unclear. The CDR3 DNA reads TGTGCCAGCAGCTTAGATCCCGACACTGAAGCTTTCTTT. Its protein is CASSLDPDTEAFF.